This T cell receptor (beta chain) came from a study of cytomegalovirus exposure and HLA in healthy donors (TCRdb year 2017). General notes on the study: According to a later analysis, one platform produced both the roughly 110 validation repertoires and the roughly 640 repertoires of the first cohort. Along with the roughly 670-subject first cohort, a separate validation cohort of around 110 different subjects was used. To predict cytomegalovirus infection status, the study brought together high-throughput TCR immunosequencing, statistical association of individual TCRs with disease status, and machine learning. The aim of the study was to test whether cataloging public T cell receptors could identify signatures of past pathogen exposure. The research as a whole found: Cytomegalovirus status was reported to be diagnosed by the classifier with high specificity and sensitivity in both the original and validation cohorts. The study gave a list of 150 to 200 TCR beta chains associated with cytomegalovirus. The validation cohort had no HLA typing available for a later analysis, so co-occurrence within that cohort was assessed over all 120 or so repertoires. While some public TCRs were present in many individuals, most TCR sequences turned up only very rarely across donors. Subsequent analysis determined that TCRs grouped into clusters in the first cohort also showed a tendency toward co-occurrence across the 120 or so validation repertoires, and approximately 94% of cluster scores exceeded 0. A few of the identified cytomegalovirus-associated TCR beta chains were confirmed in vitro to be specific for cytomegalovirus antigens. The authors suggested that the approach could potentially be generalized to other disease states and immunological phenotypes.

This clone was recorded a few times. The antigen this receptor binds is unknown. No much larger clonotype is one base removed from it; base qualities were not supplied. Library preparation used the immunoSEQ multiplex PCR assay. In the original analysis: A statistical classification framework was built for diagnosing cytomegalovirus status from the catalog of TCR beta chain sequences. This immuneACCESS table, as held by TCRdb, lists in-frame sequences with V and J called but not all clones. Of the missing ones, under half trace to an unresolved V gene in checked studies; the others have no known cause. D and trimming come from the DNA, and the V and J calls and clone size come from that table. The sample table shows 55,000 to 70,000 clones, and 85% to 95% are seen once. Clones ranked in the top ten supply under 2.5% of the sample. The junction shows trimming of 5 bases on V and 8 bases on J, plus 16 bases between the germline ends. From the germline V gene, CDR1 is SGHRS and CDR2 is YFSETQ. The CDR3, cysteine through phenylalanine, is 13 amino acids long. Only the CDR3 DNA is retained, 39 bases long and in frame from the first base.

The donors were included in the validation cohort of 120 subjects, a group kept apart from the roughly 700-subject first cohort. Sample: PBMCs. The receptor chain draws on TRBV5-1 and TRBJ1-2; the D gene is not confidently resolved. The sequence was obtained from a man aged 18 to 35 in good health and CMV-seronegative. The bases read TGCGCCAGCAGTGGGGAGGGTAGCAGCGGCTACACCTTC. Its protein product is CASSGEGSSGYTF.